This TCR beta chain was identified in a study of CD8 T cells in Susac syndrome. RNA, at about 0.45 to 1 ug, was reverse transcribed with random hexamers. The CDR3 of TCR beta was amplified by immunoSEQ multiplex PCR across 54 Vbeta and 13 Jbeta. One entry per CDR3 protein results from TCRdb running MiXCR on the immunoSEQ multiplex PCR reads. There are about 200,000 distinct CDR3 sequences in the sample; 85% to 95% occur only once, and 0.082% lies in the top ten. The clonotype was recovered from a human donor with multiple sclerosis. Sequenced input: CD4+ T cells from PBMCs.

The CDR3 loop reads CSARQDREDLTVRDTQYF. DNA for the CDR3: TGCAGTGCTAGACAAGACAGGGAAGACTTAACGGTGAGAGATACGCAGTATTTT. This chain links TRBV20-1 with TRBJ2-3; 7 nucleotides line up with TRBD1. CDR1 is DFQATT, CDR2 SNEGSKA, per germline (reference sequence). This CDR3 has 18 residues. The trim removed 2 bases at V and 5 bases at J, leaving 19 bases unmatched.